One sample yielded the 15 T cell receptor beta chains listed below, sequenced in a study of cytomegalovirus exposure and HLA in healthy donors. Some clones are missing from TCRdb's copy, which holds only in-frame ones; the method was immunoSEQ multiplex PCR. Here the sample spans roughly 140,000 clones, roughly 86% being singletons. Sequencing was performed on PBMCs. The receptors derive from a man between 18 and 29 years old in good health and CMV-seropositive.

This chain links TRBV9 with TRBJ1-1, with D tentatively TRBD1 (5 bases). The germline V gene encodes CDR1 SGDLS and CDR2 YYNGEE. Trimming cost V 4 bases and J 1 base, with 14 bases left between them. CDR3 length: 15 amino acids. Written as DNA, the CDR3 is TGTGCCAGCAGCCCCAGGGTTAAGCCGAACACTGAAGCTTTCTTT. Its protein product is CASSPRVKPNTEAFF.

This clone was detected a few times. This chain uses TRBV9 with TRBJ1-5, with 7 bases lining up with TRBD1. The germline V gene encodes CDR1 SGDLS and CDR2 YYNGEE. The CDR3 has 16 amino acids. The V and J ends lost 4 bases and 1 base, in that order; junction bases with no gene match: 8. The chain's CDR3 is CASSPGTATSNQPQHF. CDR3 sequence (DNA): TGTGCCAGCAGCCCCGGGACAGCTACCAGCAATCAGCCCCAGCATTTT.

V gene TRBV27 combines with J gene TRBJ2-3; TRBD2 might be the D (7 bases). CDR1 and CDR2 (germline): MNHEY, SMNVEV (reference sequence). Trimming cost V 7 bases and J 5 bases, with 22 bases left between them. This CDR3 spans 16 amino acids. CDR3: CASIPRARGLGDTQYF. The CDR3 bases are TGTGCCAGCATACCCCGGGCGCGGGGGCTGGGAGATACGCAGTATTTT.

This chain connects TRBV27 to TRBJ2-7; D is possibly TRBD1 (6 bases). The CDR3 covers 17 residues. Deletions cut 10 bases from V and 3 bases from J, with 28 bases between. The germline V gene has CDR1 MNHEY and CDR2 SMNVEV (reference sequence). CDR3 coding DNA: TGTGCCACCCCGACCGGGACACACCACGCAGAAGACTACGAGCAGTACTTC. Residues: CATPTGTHHAEDYEQYF.

V and J are TRBV5-4 and TRBJ2-7; no reliable D call. CDR3 length equals 12 residues. The V and J ends lost 3 bases and 7 bases respectively, with 11 bases between them. Germline CDR1 is SGHNT and CDR2 is YYREEE (reference sequence). This CDR3 is CASSYDISEQYF. CDR3 sequence (DNA): TGTGCCAGCAGCTATGACATTTCAGAGCAGTACTTC.

This clone turned up a few times. This sequence joins TRBV6-1 and TRBJ1-5; the match to TRBD1 covers 7 bases. Germline trimming cut 3 bases from V and 7 bases from J; bases unmatched to any gene: 6. The CDR3 is made up of 14 amino acids. Germline CDR1 reads MNHNS; CDR2 reads SASEGT. In DNA, the CDR3 is TGTGCCAGCAGTGACTCACAGGGGTGGCAGCCCCAGCATTTT. It is translated as CASSDSQGWQPQHF.

This clone was seen more than once but under ten times. CDR3 loop: CAISETGLAGSEQFF. CDR3 DNA: TGTGCCATCAGTGAGACGGGACTAGCGGGTAGTGAGCAGTTCTTC. The chain joins TRBV10-3 to TRBJ2-1; 12 bases match TRBD2. V was pared by 2 bases and J by 9 bases, with 5 bases of the junction left unmatched. CDR1 is ENHRY and CDR2 is SYGVKD in the germline V gene. The CDR3 is 15 amino acids.

The rearrangement uses TRBV5-8 and TRBJ1-2; TRBD1 matches 7 bases. The CDR3 spans 14 residues. From germline, CDR1 is SGHTS and CDR2 YDEGEE. J was trimmed by 5 bases and V by 4 bases; bases with no gene match: 8. CDR3 sequence: CASSLGGTAYGYTF. CDR3 coding DNA: TGTGCCAGCAGCCTGGGAGGGACAGCATATGGCTACACCTTC.

This chain connects TRBV5-6 to TRBJ1-5; possible D gene TRBD1, 5 bases. The CDR3 is 14 amino acids. Germline CDR1 is SGHDT and CDR2 is YYEEEE. V lost 4 bases to trimming and J lost 5 bases, with 13 bases between them. The CDR3 sequence: CASSRAPGDQPQHF. The DNA for the CDR3 is TGTGCCAGCAGCCGGGCCCCGGGGGATCAGCCCCAGCATTTT. The whole variable domain, filled in from reference TRBV5-6 and TRBJ1-5, reads DAGVTQSPTHLIKTRGQQVTLRCSPKSGHDTVSWYQQALGQGPQFIFQYYEEEERQRGNFPDRFSGHQFPNYSSELNVNALLLGDSALYLCASSRAPGDQPQHFGDGTRLSIL.

As DNA, the CDR3 is TGTGCCAGCAGCCGGGGTCAGGGAGGAGGTGGCTACACCTTC. Translating gives CASSRGQGGGGYTF. V usage is TRBV2 and J usage is TRBJ1-2; TRBD1 is a possible D gene (5 bases). Deletions cut 6 bases from V and 7 bases from J, with 18 bases between. The germline V gene has CDR1 SNHLY and CDR2 FYNNEI. This CDR3 is 14 amino acids long.

The chain employs TRBV4-1 and TRBJ1-2; 8 bases line up with TRBD1. V shed 8 bases and J 2 bases; nucleotides not matched to a gene: 10. CDR1 is MGHRA and CDR2 is YSYEKL in the germline V gene. CDR3 length: 15 residues. Here the CDR3 DNA reads TGCGCCAGCCCCGGACAGGGCCTCGCCAACTATGGCTACACCTTC. Translated: CASPGQGLANYGYTF.

This rearrangement joins TRBV28 to TRBJ1-2; 12 positions match TRBD1. V shed 4 bases and J 7 bases; nucleotides not matched to a gene: 10. Germline assignment: CDR1 MDHEN and CDR2 SYDVKM. This CDR3 is built from 16 residues. CDR3 nucleotides: TGTGCCAGCAGTTCCCCGCAGGGACAGGGGGCGGGTGGCTACACCTTC. Its protein is CASSSPQGQGAGGYTF.

The rearrangement links TRBV27 to TRBJ1-2; TRBD1 might be the D (5 bases). The germline gives CDR1 MNHEY, CDR2 SMNVEV (reference sequence). Trimming removed 3 bases at V and 3 bases at J, with 11 bases between. The CDR3 runs to 14 residues. The CDR3 is CASSFRQKDYGYTF. CDR3 sequence (DNA): TGTGCCAGCAGTTTCCGACAGAAAGACTATGGCTACACCTTC.

This chain joins TRBV6-1 and TRBJ2-1, with D possibly being TRBD2 (7 bases). Germline assignment: CDR1 MNHNS and CDR2 SASEGT. This CDR3 has 14 residues. Trimming removed 6 bases from V and 6 bases from J, with 15 bases in between. The DNA of the CDR3 is TGTGCCAGCAGGATCGCGGGGGCGGTCAATGAGCAGTTCTTC. As protein: CASRIAGAVNEQFF.

V and J are TRBV6-1 and TRBJ1-5, with TRBD1 identical over 8 bases. The CDR3 totals 15 residues. Germline CDR1 MNHNS, CDR2 SASEGT. Trimming cost V 4 bases and J 7 bases; bases outside gene matches: 9. The CDR3 is CASSGGGQASQPQHF. In nucleotides, the CDR3 is TGTGCCAGCAGTGGCGGGGGACAGGCTTCCCAGCCCCAGCATTTT.